This TCR beta chain originates from a study of monozygotic twins with inflammatory bowel disease. General study points: For IBD, no single strong associated signal or clonotype was supported. Between concordant and discordant twins, repertoire similarity failed to differ, a result that limited power may explain. Telling apart the different T cell subtypes was not possible.

From the 5' RACE reads, TCRdb lists one entry per CDR3 protein and no DNA. The ten top clones account for around 2.4%, within a sample of about 450,000 distinct CDR3 sequences. Regarding this clonotype: Its antigen is undetermined.

Collection of a roughly 2.7 ml blood sample took place per donor. Looked up from germline, CDR1 is LGHDT and CDR2 is YNNKEL (reference sequence). CDR3 length: 14 amino acids. The rearrangement links TRBV3-1 to TRBJ1-1. The receptor comes from a human donor with ulcerative colitis or Crohn's disease, or a healthy co-twin of an affected twin (not recorded which). Specimen: blood. The chain's CDR3 is CASSQVEGSTEAFF.